The entry below describes one T cell receptor (beta chain). There is no known antigen for this receptor. No base-level quality is on record; no much larger clone is a single base apart. The sample originates from a study of T cell responses to AZD1222 COVID-19 vaccine (dated by TCRdb to the early 2020s). For the study in its entirety: TCR sequencing was performed for 230 to 250 trial participants, of whom around 210 were given two doses of AZD1222 and about 25 were given two doses of MenACWY control vaccine. Trial participants were enrolled by age into subgroups of 18-55, 56-69 and 70-plus years, and 148, 28 and 57 TCR-sequenced participants, respectively, were included in these subgroups. Broad study findings and their caveats: A significant rise in spike-specific TCR breadth and depth was observed after two AZD1222 doses relative to day 0 and relative to MenACWY recipients. Nearly half of unique spike-specific TCRs reportedly recognized epitopes outside regions mutated in the B.1.351 and B.1.1.7 variants. In the small 56-69-year group, the increase in depth fell short of significance, most likely because of low power. Only 5 to 7 AZD1222 recipients were SARS-CoV-2 seropositive at baseline, limiting conclusions about previously exposed vaccinees. CD4 TCRs associated with the vaccine covered the entire spike protein, and the dominant responses were in regions 160-218 and 743-854. Participants were mostly white British, with more females than males. The authors suggested clonal diversity may have been underestimated. Because no day 14 peak-response samples were available, the repertoires could be characterized only after the peak T cell response.

The CDR3 regions of human TCRbeta chains were subjected to immunosequencing. As for the original processing: Repertoire TCRs were matched against a reference library of SARS-CoV-2-specific TCRs generated with the MIRA antigen-specificity platform. Breadth was defined as the fraction of unique TCRs that were SARS-CoV-2-associated, and depth was defined as the fraction of total T cells that were SARS-CoV-2-associated. Using the MIRA data, each spike-specific TCR was mapped to the spike region that the TCR reacts to and placed in a CD4 or CD8 class. Log10-transformed breadth and depth values were compared by one-way ANOVA with Sidak's multiple comparisons tests. TCRdb took this table from immuneACCESS and kept in-frame rearrangements with V and J called. Such tables lack part of the clones; where checked against another copy, unresolved V genes explain under half of the gap, and the rest is unexplained. V, J and clone size are taken as reported in that table, and D and trimming were inferred from the DNA itself. This sample is represented by around 120,000 clones; 92% of them were singletons. Roughly 1.5% of the sample is in the top ten clones.

Per the publication, the time point label means: about 28 days (+/-7) after the second vaccine dose. AZD1222 recipients whose second dose came at about 4 weeks and those whose second dose came at about 12 weeks were combined into one group, since spike-specific TCR depth and breadth did not differ between the two schedules. The vaccinee samples were drawn from two UK trials, COV001 and COV002, one of which was a single-blind randomized controlled phase 2/3 trial testing AZD1222 (ChAdOx1 nCoV-19) in healthy adults. For TCRbeta chain sequencing, PBMC samples from trial participants were taken at day 0 and at day 28 after the second dose. The trim is 2 bases for V and 7 bases for J, with a gap of 12 bases between the germline ends. The CDR3 spans 13 residues, from the cysteine through the phenylalanine. The kept DNA is CDR3 alone, 39 bases in frame from the first base. The germline V gene sets CDR1 to MDHEN and CDR2 to SYDVKM.

Source: peripheral blood, taken 28 days after the second AZD1222 dose. The receptor comes from an adult who received the AZD1222 COVID-19 vaccine. The rearrangement joined TRBV28 to TRBJ2-7, with the D gene call left open. The bases read TGTGCCAGCAGTTTAGAGTCTAGGGATGAGCAGTACTTC. This translates into CASSLESRDEQYF. Here the CDR3 is joined to the reference TRBV28 and TRBJ2-7 genes, and the full variable domain is: DVKVTQSSRYLVKRTGEKVFLECVQDMDHENMFWYRQDPGLGLRLIYFSYDVKMKEKGDIPEGYSVSREKKERFSLILESASTNQTSMYLCASSLESRDEQYFGPGTRLTVT.